This note documents a single T cell receptor (beta chain) sequence. Trimming left V 5 bases short and J 6 bases short, with 30 bases between. The V gene's germline CDR1 is SGHNT and CDR2 YENEEA. The CDR3 is 19 residues long. The assay was immunoSEQ multiplex PCR, and TCRdb's table has in-frame clones only and misses some. The sample has around 42,000 clones; around 88% are singletons. This record belongs to a study of T cells in narcolepsy. Study-wide background: Donors had narcolepsy type 1 or type 2, or were healthy controls.

The TCR comes from a human donor with narcolepsy. This chain joins TRBV11-3 and TRBJ2-3, with a tentative D call TRBD1 (6 bases). The sample taken for sequencing was CD45RA- memory CD4+ T cells from PBMCs. This chain's CDR3 is CASSPTPRVGAPGWDTQYF. In nucleotides, the CDR3 is TGTGCCAGCAGCCCCACTCCCCGGGTGGGGGCCCCGGGTTGGGATACGCAGTATTTT.